What follows are 14 T cell receptor beta chains derived from one specimen sequenced in a study of cytomegalovirus exposure and HLA in healthy donors. The PCR had 60 Vbeta and 13 Jbeta primers. Libraries were prepared by immunoSEQ multiplex PCR; TCRdb keeps only in-frame clonotypes and omits some of them. Of roughly 160,000 clones listed, roughly 84% are singletons. What was sequenced was PBMCs. The receptors were gathered from a man under 40 in good health and CMV-seronegative.

This clone was observed a handful of times. The rearrangement joins TRBV2 to TRBJ1-1, with 7 nucleotides matching TRBD1. The CDR3 is made up of 14 amino acids. CDR1 and CDR2 from the germline V gene are SNHLY and FYNNEI. Trimming cost V 7 bases and J 5 bases; bases outside gene matches: 10. The CDR3 region is CASKAETGRTEAFF. In nucleotides, the CDR3 is TGTGCCAGCAAAGCAGAGACAGGGCGTACTGAAGCTTTCTTT.

The chain links TRBV30 to TRBJ2-1; 9 nucleotides match TRBD2. Trimming at V came to 2 bases and at J to 5 bases, leaving 7 bases not matched to a gene. The germline CDR1 and CDR2 sequences are GTSNPN and SVGIG (reference sequence). The CDR3 covers 15 residues. The CDR3 DNA reads TGTGCCTGGAGTCCCGGGACTAGCTTGGACAATGAGCAGTTCTTC. This translates into CAWSPGTSLDNEQFF. Full variable domain (remainder filled in from reference TRBV30 and TRBJ2-1): SQTIHQWPATLVQPVGSPLSLECTVEGTSNPNLYWYRQAAGRGLQLLFYSVGIGQISSEVPQNLSASRPQDRQFILSSKKLLLSDSGFYLCAWSPGTSLDNEQFFGPGTRLTVL.

The chain joins TRBV5-4 to TRBJ1-2, with 11 bases matching TRBD1. The CDR3 contains 15 residues. Germline V gene lookup returns CDR1 SGHNT and CDR2 YYREEE (reference sequence). V gave up 2 bases and J gave up 4 bases; unmatched junction bases: 4. The DNA for the CDR3 is TGTGCCAGCAGCTTCGGGACAGGGGGTACCTATGGCTACACCTTC. Protein sequence: CASSFGTGGTYGYTF.

This clone was detected a few times. The V and J genes are TRBV6-4 and TRBJ2-1; 10 positions agree with TRBD1. Germline-derived CDR1 and CDR2 are MRHNA and SNTAGT. The CDR3 spans 15 residues. The V gene end was trimmed by 2 bases and the J gene end by 3 bases; junction bases not matched to a gene: 1. This chain's CDR3 is CASSDGTGDYNEQFF. The DNA for the CDR3 is TGTGCCAGCAGTGACGGGACAGGGGACTACAATGAGCAGTTCTTC.

This clone was detected once. The chain uses TRBV19 and TRBJ2-3, with 13 nucleotides matching TRBD2. After removal of 4 bases from V and 5 bases from J, the junction contained 9 bases not matched to a gene. CDR1 LNHDA and CDR2 SQIVND come from the germline V gene (reference sequence). This CDR3 region has 17 residues. As DNA, the CDR3 is TGTGCCAGTAGTACCAGACCGGGACTAGCGGGATTAGATACGCAGTATTTT. Its protein is CASSTRPGLAGLDTQYF.

Note on this clone: The sample holds other DNA sequences that translate to the same CDR3. The CDR3: CASSLSGYEQYF. The CDR3 coding sequence is TGCGCCAGCAGCTTGAGCGGCTACGAGCAGTACTTC. The V gene is TRBV5-1, the J gene TRBJ2-7; tentatively, D is TRBD2 (5 bases). This CDR3 spans 12 amino acids. Germline CDR1 and CDR2: SGHRS and YFSETQ. The V and J ends lost 1 base and 3 bases respectively, with 5 bases between them.

With regard to this clone: A read error may account for a junction end that differs from germline. J is TRBJ2-7 and V is TRBV7-9; 7 bases are shared with TRBD2. CDR1 is SEHNR and CDR2 is FQNEAQ in the germline V gene (reference sequence). The CDR3 has 16 amino acids. The CDR3 region is CSSSSLLREFPYEQYF. As DNA, the CDR3 is TGTTCCAGCAGCTCTCTGCTGCGGGAGTTTCCCTACGAGCAGTACTTC.

This chain uses TRBV7-2 with TRBJ2-6; D is possibly TRBD2 (5 bases). Trimming stripped 5 bases from V and 1 base from J, with 9 bases between. The CDR3 is 15 residues long. Germline V gene data show CDR1 as SGHTA and CDR2 as FQGNSA. CDR3 coding DNA: TGTGCCAGCAGCACGGGGTCATCTGGGGCCAACGTCCTGACTTTC. This translates into CASSTGSSGANVLTF.

This chain uses TRBV28 with TRBJ2-1; no reliable D call. Germline-derived CDR1 and CDR2 are MDHEN and SYDVKM. This CDR3 is 14 amino acids long. V was cut by 4 bases and J by 6 bases, with 13 bases left in between. CDR3: CASSSMARSNEQFF. CDR3 nucleotides: TGTGCCAGCAGTTCTATGGCGAGGAGCAATGAGCAGTTCTTC.

This clone has just a few counts. In DNA, the CDR3 is TGTGCCAGCAGTGAAACTAGTAGCACAGATACGCAGTATTTT. The encoded protein is CASSETSSTDTQYF. V and J are TRBV2 and TRBJ2-3; tentatively, D is TRBD2 (5 bases). Trimming pared 2 bases from V and 0 bases from J, leaving 6 bases between. The CDR3 spans 14 residues. The germline V gene encodes CDR1 SNHLY and CDR2 FYNNEI. The entire variable domain, with the rest obtained from reference TRBV2 and TRBJ2-3, is as follows: EPEVTQTPSHQVTQMGQEVILRCVPISNHLYFYWYRQILGQKVEFLVSFYNNEISEKSEIFDDQFSVERPDGSNFTLKIRSTKLEDSAMYFCASSETSSTDTQYFGPGTRLTVL.

The chain couples TRBV11-1 to TRBJ2-7; 7 positions match TRBD2. Per the germline V gene, CDR1 is SGHAT and CDR2 is FQDESV (reference sequence). V shed 1 base and J 4 bases; nucleotides not matched to a gene: 7. This CDR3 is built from 15 residues. DNA for the CDR3: TGTGCCAGCAGCTTAGGTAGCGGGCTCTTTTACGAGCAGTACTTC. Residues: CASSLGSGLFYEQYF.

This clone was recorded only once. The chain has TRBV6-5 and TRBJ2-5; 8 nucleotides agree with TRBD2. J was trimmed by 4 bases and V by 5 bases; bases with no gene match: 6. The germline gives CDR1 MNHEY, CDR2 SVGAGI. The CDR3 loop spans 14 amino acids. The CDR3 here is CASSQSGRGETQYF. The CDR3 DNA follows: TGTGCCAGCAGTCAGAGCGGGAGAGGAGAGACCCAGTACTTC.

The chain carries TRBV5-5 and TRBJ1-2, with a tentative D call TRBD1 (6 bases). V lost 4 bases, J lost 2 bases, and 18 bases lay in between. The germline gives CDR1 SGHKS, CDR2 YYEKEE (reference sequence). This CDR3 comprises 16 residues. The CDR3 nucleotides read TGTGCCAGCAGCCCCGCCCCTCACAGGGACAACTATGGCTACACCTTC. Amino acid sequence: CASSPAPHRDNYGYTF. Filled out from reference TRBV5-5 and TRBJ1-2, the complete variable domain reads DAGVTQSPTHLIKTRGQQVTLRCSPISGHKSVSWYQQVLGQGPQFIFQYYEKEERGRGNFPDRFSARQFPNYSSELNVNALLLGDSALYLCASSPAPHRDNYGYTFGSGTRLTVV.

This clone was counted a few times. This chain connects TRBV7-7 to TRBJ1-4, with 9 bases fitting TRBD1. The germline V gene has CDR1 SSHAT and CDR2 FNYEAQ (reference sequence). CDR3 length: 13 residues. V shed 5 bases and J 12 bases; nucleotides not matched to a gene: 7. DNA of the CDR3: TGTGCCAGCAGCCCGAGGACAGGGGCCGAACTGTTTTTT. This encodes CASSPRTGAELFF.